These 23 T cell receptor beta chains share one sample of origin, sequenced in a study of blood T cell repertoires in COVID-19. The table came from immunoSEQ multiplex PCR; TCRdb's copy has only in-frame clones and leaves some out. The sample has about 300,000 clones; 65% to 90% are singletons. Source material: PBMCs or T cells enriched from blood (not recorded which). Every receptor here comes from a young man who had recovered from COVID-19.

The chain is built from TRBV29-1 and TRBJ2-7; the D gene is possibly TRBD2 (6 bases). The CDR3 length is 12 residues. V lost 4 bases and J lost 7, with 14 bases in between. The germline gives CDR1 SQVTM, CDR2 ANQGSEA. The CDR3: CSVVGGRWEQYF. The DNA for the CDR3 is TGCAGCGTTGTCGGGGGACGGTGGGAGCAGTACTTC.

The chain uses TRBV12-5 and TRBJ2-1; 12 positions match TRBD2. The CDR3 sequence is 16 residues long. CDR1 and CDR2 (germline): LGHNT, FRNRAP. Trimming cost V 6 bases and J 2 bases; bases outside gene matches: 5. The CDR3 DNA reads as TGTGCTAGTGGCCTGCCTAGCGGGAGGGCCTACAATGAGCAGTTCTTC. Amino acid sequence: CASGLPSGRAYNEQFF.

The genes are TRBV15 and TRBJ2-5, with 7 bases matching TRBD1. The CDR3 runs to 15 residues. In germline, CDR1 is LNHNV, CDR2 YYDKDF (reference sequence). The ends lost 0 bases at V and 5 bases at J; junction bases unmatched: 6. In DNA form, the CDR3 reads TGTGCCACCAGCAGAGAGGACAGGTGGGGGGAGACCCAGTACTTC. Protein product: CATSREDRWGETQYF.

This clone was recorded only once. The chain is built from TRBV7-6 and TRBJ2-1; the match to TRBD2 covers 7 bases. After removal of 2 bases from V and 4 bases from J, the junction contained 14 bases not matched to a gene. The CDR3 loop spans 18 amino acids. Germline CDR1 SGHVS, CDR2 FNYEAQ. The CDR3 sequence is CASSLSGRWGEGYNEQFF. DNA of the CDR3: TGTGCCAGCAGCTTATCGGGTCGGTGGGGGGAGGGATACAATGAGCAGTTCTTC.

J is TRBJ1-4 and V is TRBV5-6; TRBD1 agrees at 12 bases. Germline CDR1 reads SGHDT; CDR2 reads YYEEEE. V lost 0 bases, J lost 8 bases, and 5 bases stayed unmatched. The CDR3 is 16 amino acids. This CDR3 is CASSLALGTGGEKLFF. CDR3 nucleotides: TGTGCCAGCAGCTTGGCCCTCGGGACAGGGGGCGAAAAACTGTTTTTT.

The chain carries TRBV11-2 and TRBJ2-3, with a weak D call TRBD1 (5 bases). Germline assignment: CDR1 SGHAT and CDR2 FQNNGV. This CDR3 comprises 15 residues. V shed 5 bases and J shed 2 bases, with 14 bases lying between them. In DNA form, the CDR3 reads TGTGCCAGCAGCCCATACAGGAACCCCACAGATACGCAGTATTTT. Encoded protein: CASSPYRNPTDTQYF.

The rearrangement uses TRBV6-4 and TRBJ2-2; tentatively, D is TRBD1 (5 bases). V lost 2 bases and J 4 bases, leaving 11 bases between the germline ends. CDR1 and CDR2 from the germline V gene are MRHNA and SNTAGT. There are 15 residues in the CDR3. The CDR3 sequence: CASSDDSISTGELFF. CDR3 sequence (DNA): TGTGCCAGCAGTGACGACAGTATCTCCACCGGGGAGCTGTTTTTT.

The chain couples TRBV15 to TRBJ2-1; possible D gene TRBD2, 5 bases. V gave up 1 base and J gave up 7 bases, with 11 bases separating them. This CDR3 has 14 amino acids. The germline V gene encodes CDR1 LNHNV and CDR2 YYDKDF (reference sequence). CDR3 amino acids: CATSRAGRRNEQFF. CDR3 nucleotides: TGTGCCACCAGCAGAGCGGGAAGGAGGAATGAGCAGTTCTTC. Full variable domain (remainder filled in from reference TRBV15 and TRBJ2-1): DAMVIQNPRYQVTQFGKPVTLSCSQTLNHNVMYWYQQKSSQAPKLLFHYYDKDFNNEADTPDNFQSRRPNTSFCFLDIRSPGLGDTAMYLCATSRAGRRNEQFFGPGTRLTVL.

The chain employs TRBV7-9 and TRBJ2-7, with 9 bases aligning to TRBD1. The CDR3 covers 17 residues. The V gene end was trimmed by 5 bases and the J gene end by 0 bases; junction bases not matched to a gene: 11. CDR1 is SEHNR and CDR2 is FQNEAQ in the germline V gene (reference sequence). The CDR3 sequence: CASSGDRDPYSSYEQYF. CDR3 in DNA: TGTGCCAGCAGCGGGGACAGGGACCCCTATAGCTCCTACGAGCAGTACTTC. The full variable domain, completed using reference TRBV7-9 and TRBJ2-7, is DTGVSQNPRHKITKRGQNVTFRCDPISEHNRLYWYRQTLGQGPEFLTYFQNEAQLEKSRLLSDRFSAERPKGSFSTLEIQRTEQGDSAMYLCASSGDRDPYSSYEQYFGPGTRLTVT.

The chain is built from TRBV14 and TRBJ1-1; D unresolved. The CDR3 runs 14 residues. V was shortened by 0 bases and J by 7 bases, with 12 bases between the two germline ends. In germline, CDR1 is SGHDN, CDR2 FVKESK. CDR3 protein: CASSQDSPKHEAFF. The DNA for the CDR3 is TGTGCCAGCAGCCAAGATTCGCCGAAACATGAAGCTTTCTTT. Combining the CDR3 with reference TRBV14 and TRBJ1-1 gives the whole variable domain EAGVTQFPSHSVIEKGQTVTLRCDPISGHDNLYWYRRVMGKEIKFLLHFVKESKQDESGMPNNRFLAERTGGTYSTLKVQPAELEDSGVYFCASSQDSPKHEAFFGQGTRLTVV.

The chain has TRBV28 and TRBJ1-2, with D unresolved. The CDR3 consists of 12 residues. V lost 2 bases and J 5 bases, leaving 6 bases between the germline ends. Germline V CDR1 and CDR2: MDHEN, SYDVKM. The CDR3 is CASSLNMYGYTF. The CDR3 DNA reads TGTGCCAGCAGTTTAAATATGTATGGCTACACCTTC.

The chain couples TRBV23-1 to TRBJ1-5, with a possible D match to TRBD1 (6 bases). TRBV23-1 is placed among ORFs of uncertain function. The CDR3 length is 13 residues. Trimming removed 9 bases at V and 3 bases at J, with 12 bases between. The CDR3 bases are TGCGCCAGACTGGGGGCGATCAATCAGCCCCAGCATTTT. It specifies CARLGAINQPQHF.

The V call is TRBV7-9, the J call TRBJ2-7, with TRBD1 identical over 7 bases. Germline V gene sequence: CDR1 SEHNR, CDR2 FQNEAQ (reference sequence). Losses at the gene ends were 5 bases for V and 1 base for J; bases not matched to a gene: 5. The CDR3 has 14 residues. CDR3 coding DNA: TGTGCCAGCAGCGGCTGGGACAGATCCTACGAGCAGTACTTC. This sequence encodes CASSGWDRSYEQYF.

CDR3 sequence: CASSPRPGREQETQYF. Here the CDR3 DNA reads TGTGCCAGCTCACCAAGGCCAGGGAGGGAACAAGAGACCCAGTACTTC. V and J are TRBV18 and TRBJ2-5, with 7 bases matching TRBD2. CDR3 length: 16 residues. Trimming removed 2 bases from V and 2 bases from J; junction bases left unmatched: 8. CDR1 is KGHSH and CDR2 is LQKENI in the germline V gene. The complete variable domain, with remaining parts taken from reference TRBV18 and TRBJ2-5, reads NAGVMQNPRHLVRRRGQEARLRCSPMKGHSHVYWYRQLPEEGLKFMVYLQKENIIDESGMPKERFSAEFPKEGPSILRIQQVVRGDSAAYFCASSPRPGREQETQYFGPGTRLLVL.

The V call is TRBV9, the J call TRBJ2-2; possible D gene TRBD1, 6 bases. V dropped 0 bases and J dropped 4 bases, with 19 bases sitting between them. In germline, CDR1 is SGDLS, CDR2 YYNGEE. The CDR3 contains 18 residues. The CDR3 DNA reads TGTGCCAGCAGCGTAGGGGTACAGGGCCAACAGATCACCGGGGAGCTGTTTTTT. Protein product: CASSVGVQGQQITGELFF. The whole variable domain, filled in from reference TRBV9 and TRBJ2-2, reads DSGVTQTPKHLITATGQRVTLRCSPRSGDLSVYWYQQSLDQGLQFLIQYYNGEERAKGNILERFSAQQFPDLHSELNLSSLELGDSALYFCASSVGVQGQQITGELFFGEGSRLTVL.

The chain couples TRBV2 to TRBJ2-7, with D possibly being TRBD2 (7 bases). Trimming shortened V by 6 bases and J by 1 base, and 16 bases separated the two germline ends. Germline-derived CDR1 and CDR2 are SNHLY and FYNNEI. This CDR3 has 15 residues. The CDR3 DNA sequence: TGTGCCAGCAGCAGCCAGGGGAGGGGGTCCTACGAGCAGTACTTC. Amino acids: CASSSQGRGSYEQYF.

The V and J genes are TRBV6-5 and TRBJ2-5, with a tentative D call TRBD1 (6 bases). Per germline, CDR1 MNHEY and CDR2 SVGAGI. CDR3 length equals 15 residues. Deletions cut 4 bases from V and 5 bases from J, with 17 bases between. The CDR3 DNA is TGTGCCAGCAGTTTTGGGGGCCTCCAAGGGGAGACCCAGTACTTC. This translates into CASSFGGLQGETQYF.

V is TRBV4-1 and J is TRBJ2-3; TRBD2 is a possible D gene (6 bases). V lost 7 bases and J 0 bases, leaving 14 bases between the germline ends. The CDR3 length is 15 residues. CDR1 is MGHRA, CDR2 YSYEKL, per germline. In DNA, the CDR3 is TGCGCCAGCACCCTGCAGGGAGGTAGCACAGATACGCAGTATTTT. Protein product: CASTLQGGSTDTQYF.

The CDR3 reads CASSERGQGPNEQFF. The DNA for the CDR3 is TGTGCCAGCAGTGAACGAGGACAGGGCCCTAATGAGCAGTTCTTC. The chain has TRBV6-1 and TRBJ2-1; 8 positions match TRBD1. The V segment lost 2 bases and the J segment 7 bases; nucleotides outside the gene matches: 7. CDR1 and CDR2 (germline): MNHNS, SASEGT. CDR3 length: 15 amino acids.

This CDR3 reads CASSELIATGGSYEQYF. In DNA, the CDR3 is TGTGCCAGCAGCGAGCTTATTGCAACAGGGGGCTCCTACGAGCAGTACTTC. The chain is built from TRBV27 and TRBJ2-7; 8 nucleotides agree with TRBD1. CDR1 and CDR2 (germline): MNHEY, SMNVEV (reference sequence). With V trimmed by 6 bases and J by 0 bases, 13 bases remained unmatched. The CDR3 has 17 amino acids.

The chain links TRBV19 to TRBJ2-3; TRBD2 matches at 8 bases. The CDR3 has 15 residues. The J segment lost 0 bases and the V segment lost 4 bases, leaving 3 bases of the junction unmatched. Germline V lookup: CDR1 LNHDA, CDR2 SQIVND (reference sequence). CDR3 sequence reads: CASSKTSVSTDTQYF. In nucleotides, the CDR3 is TGTGCCAGTAGTAAGACTAGCGTAAGCACAGATACGCAGTATTTT.

This chain uses TRBV9 with TRBJ2-5; D may be TRBD2 (6 bases). CDR1 and CDR2 from the germline V gene are SGDLS and YYNGEE. Trimming left V 2 bases short and J 4 bases short, with 12 bases between. The CDR3 runs 14 residues. CDR3 amino acids: CASSVAGRGETQYF. The DNA of the CDR3 is TGTGCCAGCAGCGTGGCGGGGCGGGGAGAGACCCAGTACTTC.

This chain joins TRBV6-5 and TRBJ2-5; tentative D call: TRBD2 (6 bases). Germline V CDR1 and CDR2: MNHEY, SVGAGI. The CDR3 sequence is 15 residues long. Trimming pared 4 bases from V and 1 base from J, leaving 13 bases between. CDR3 residues: CASSLGGRVQETQYF. The CDR3 nucleotides read TGTGCCAGCAGTTTGGGGGGAAGAGTCCAAGAGACCCAGTACTTC.